This T cell receptor (beta chain) was sequenced during a study of T-cell memory formation after mild COVID-19. The V gene's germline CDR1 is SGHNT and CDR2 YENEEA. The CDR3 has 12 residues. Trimming removed 0 bases from V and 10 bases from J; junction bases left unmatched: 2. Study-level points and caveats: The finding that pre-infection memory included some responding clones suggested that cross-reactive memory joined. Clones that contracted clustered mainly in CM and EM if CD4+ and in EMRA if CD8+. SARS-CoV-2 specificity of second-wave clones peaking day 37 was unconfirmed.

In regard to this clonotype: Its antigen remains unknown.

TCRdb re-called the 5' RACE reads with MiXCR, one entry per CDR3 protein. The sample has 130,000 to 150,000 distinct CDR3 sequences, approximately 21% seen once. The source is an adult woman who had mild COVID-19 (a few samples of this study predate the infection). Cell type and time point are not known. Sample: PBMCs or a T cell subset sorted from them (not recorded which). V is TRBV11-3 and J is TRBJ1-1, with 7 bases lining up with TRBD1. CDR3 sequence: CASSLEAGGAFF. The CDR3 coding sequence is TGTGCCAGCAGCTTAGAGGCAGGGGGAGCTTTCTTT. Looking up the rest from reference TRBV11-3 and TRBJ1-1 gives the full variable domain: EAGVVQSPRYKIIEKKQPVAFWCNPISGHNTLYWYLQNLGQGPELLIRYENEEAVDDSQLPKDRFSAERLKGVDSTLKIQPAELGDSAVYLCASSLEAGGAFFGQGTRLTVV.